This T cell receptor (beta chain) was recorded in a study of shared clonotypes between healthy human individuals. Germline V gene lookup returns CDR1 MNHEY and CDR2 SVGAGI. The CDR3 length is 15 residues. J was trimmed by 2 bases and V by 2 bases; bases with no gene match: 3. For this clone: Its specificity is unknown.

Using immunoSEQ multiplex PCR, the repertoire was profiled, and TCRdb retains in-frame clones only, with some absent. The sample records some 2,000,000 clones, around 95% being singletons. Overall study findings and caveats: The sampled material consisted only of blood, and tissue repertoires are likely to differ.

This TCR was recovered from a man aged 18 to 35 in good health. What was sequenced was naive CD4+ T cells sorted from blood. As for subset: CD45RA+ positively selected. The chain has TRBV6-5 and TRBJ1-1, with 9 bases aligning to TRBD1. CDR3 DNA: TGTGCCAGCAGTTACCTGGGACAGGGTAACACTGAAGCTTTCTTT. This encodes CASSYLGQGNTEAFF.